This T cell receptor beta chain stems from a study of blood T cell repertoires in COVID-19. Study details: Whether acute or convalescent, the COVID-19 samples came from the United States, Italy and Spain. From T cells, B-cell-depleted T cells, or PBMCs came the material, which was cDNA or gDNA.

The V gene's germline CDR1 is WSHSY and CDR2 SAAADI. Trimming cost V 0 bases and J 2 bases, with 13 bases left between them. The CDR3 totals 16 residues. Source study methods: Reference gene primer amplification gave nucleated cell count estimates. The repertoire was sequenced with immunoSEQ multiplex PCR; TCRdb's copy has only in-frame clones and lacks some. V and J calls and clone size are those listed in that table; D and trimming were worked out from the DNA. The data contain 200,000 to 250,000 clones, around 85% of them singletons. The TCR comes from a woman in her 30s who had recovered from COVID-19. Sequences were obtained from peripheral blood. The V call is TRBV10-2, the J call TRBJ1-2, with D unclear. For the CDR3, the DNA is TGCGCCAGCAGTGAGTCCCGGGGTGTCCTCAACTATGGCTACACCTTC. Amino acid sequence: CASSESRGVLNYGYTF.